This T cell receptor (beta chain) was recovered during a study of neurological immune-mediated disorders. Study conclusions and caveats: Because no CDR3 amino acid sequences were shared across subjects by expanded clones, private repertoires were suggested in all groups. HTLV-1-associated myelopathy displayed the greatest TCR clonal expansion, and multiple sclerosis exhibited the smallest, lower than that of healthy controls.

One entry per CDR3 protein, called by TCRdb with MiXCR from the 5' RACE reads. The table lists 50,000 or so distinct CDR3 sequences, around 10% of them singletons. Comment on this clonotype: No antigen is known for it. A read error may produce the germline difference seen at one junction end.

The germline gives CDR1 SNHLY, CDR2 FYNNEI. This CDR3 has 14 residues. This sequence was found in a woman between 35 and 50 years old with HTLV-1-associated myelopathy (HAM/TSP). The material sequenced was PBMCs. This sequence joins TRBV2 and TRBJ2-7; 9 bases are shared with TRBD1. For the CDR3, the DNA is TGTACCAGCAGTAATCGGACAGGGGCTGGGGAGCAGTACTTC. It codes for CTSSNRTGAGEQYF. The whole variable domain, remainder taken from reference TRBV2 and TRBJ2-7, is EPEVTQTPSHQVTQMGQEVILRCVPISNHLYFYWYRQILGQKVEFLVSFYNNEISEKSEIFDDQFSVERPDGSNFTLKIRSTKLEDSAMYFCTSSNRTGAGEQYFGPGTRLTVT.